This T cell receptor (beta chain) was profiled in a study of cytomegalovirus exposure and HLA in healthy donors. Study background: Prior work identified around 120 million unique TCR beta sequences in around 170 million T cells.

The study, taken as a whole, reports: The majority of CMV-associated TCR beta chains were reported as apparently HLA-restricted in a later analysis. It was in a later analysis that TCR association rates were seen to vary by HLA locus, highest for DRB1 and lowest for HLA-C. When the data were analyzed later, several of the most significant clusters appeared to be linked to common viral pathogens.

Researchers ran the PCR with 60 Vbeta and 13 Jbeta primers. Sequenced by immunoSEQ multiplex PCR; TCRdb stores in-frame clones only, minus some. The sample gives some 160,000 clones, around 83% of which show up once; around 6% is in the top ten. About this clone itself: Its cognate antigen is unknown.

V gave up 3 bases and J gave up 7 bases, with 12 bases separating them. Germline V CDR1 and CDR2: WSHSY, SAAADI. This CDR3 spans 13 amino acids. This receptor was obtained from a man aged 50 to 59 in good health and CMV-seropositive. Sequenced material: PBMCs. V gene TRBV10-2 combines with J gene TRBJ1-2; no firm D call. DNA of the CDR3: TGCGCCAGCAGTGATCGTGGTGCGTTTGGCTACACCTTC. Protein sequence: CASSDRGAFGYTF.